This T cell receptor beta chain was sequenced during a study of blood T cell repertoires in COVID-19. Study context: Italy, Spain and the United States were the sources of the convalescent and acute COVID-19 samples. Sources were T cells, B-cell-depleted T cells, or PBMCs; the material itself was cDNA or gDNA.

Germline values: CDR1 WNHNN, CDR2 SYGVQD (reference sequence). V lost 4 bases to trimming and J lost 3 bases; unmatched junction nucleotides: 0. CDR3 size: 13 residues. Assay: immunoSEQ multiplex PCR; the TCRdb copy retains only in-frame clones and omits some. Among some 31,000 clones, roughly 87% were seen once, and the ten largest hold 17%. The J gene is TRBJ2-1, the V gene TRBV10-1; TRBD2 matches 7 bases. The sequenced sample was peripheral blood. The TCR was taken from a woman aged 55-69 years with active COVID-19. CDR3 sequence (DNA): TGCGCCAGCAGTGCTAGCGGCTACAATGAGCAGTTCTTC. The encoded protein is CASSASGYNEQFF.